This T cell receptor (beta chain) was sequenced in a study of T cells after yellow fever vaccination. Study-wide results and caveats: A weaker secondary response peaked on day 5, the primary on day 15.

As regards this clonotype: Antigen: not known.

V was cut by 11 bases and J by 1 base, with 17 bases left in between. The germline V gene has CDR1 MNHEY and CDR2 SVGEGT. This CDR3 contains 14 residues. 5'RACE template switching produced TCR cDNA carrying a universal primer site and UMIs. TCRdb itself ran the 5' RACE reads through MiXCR, one entry per CDR3 protein. The table lists roughly 190,000 distinct CDR3 sequences, around 10% of them singletons, with 36% in the top ten. The receptor was derived from a man in his late teens or twenties who received the YFV17D yellow fever vaccine. The gene calls are TRBV6-2 or TRBV6-3 and TRBJ2-5; D could derive from TRBD1 or TRBD2 (5 bases each). Sequences were derived from CD8+ T cells sorted from PBMCs, sampled 15 days after the yellow fever booster vaccination. The CDR3 protein is CAGRRDGAQETQYF. CDR3 nucleotides: TGTGCCGGAAGACGGGACGGTGCCCAAGAGACCCAGTACTTC.